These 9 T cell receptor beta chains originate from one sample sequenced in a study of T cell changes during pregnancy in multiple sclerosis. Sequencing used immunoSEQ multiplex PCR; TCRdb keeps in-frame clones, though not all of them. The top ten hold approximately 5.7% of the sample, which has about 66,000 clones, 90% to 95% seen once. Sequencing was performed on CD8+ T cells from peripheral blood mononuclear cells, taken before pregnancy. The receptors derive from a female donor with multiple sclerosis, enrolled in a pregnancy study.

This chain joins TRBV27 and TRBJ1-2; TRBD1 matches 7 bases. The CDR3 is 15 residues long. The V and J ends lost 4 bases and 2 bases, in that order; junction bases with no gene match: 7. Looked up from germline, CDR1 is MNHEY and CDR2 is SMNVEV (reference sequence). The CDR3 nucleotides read TGTGCCAGCAGTTACCTCGGGGGACAGAACTATGGCTACACCTTC. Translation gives CASSYLGGQNYGYTF.

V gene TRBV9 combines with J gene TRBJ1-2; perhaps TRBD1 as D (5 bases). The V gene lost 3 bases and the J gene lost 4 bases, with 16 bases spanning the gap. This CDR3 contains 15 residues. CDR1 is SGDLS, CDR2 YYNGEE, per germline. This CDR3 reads CASSGTTRGSYGYTF. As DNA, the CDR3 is TGTGCCAGCAGCGGGACGACTCGGGGGTCCTATGGCTACACCTTC.

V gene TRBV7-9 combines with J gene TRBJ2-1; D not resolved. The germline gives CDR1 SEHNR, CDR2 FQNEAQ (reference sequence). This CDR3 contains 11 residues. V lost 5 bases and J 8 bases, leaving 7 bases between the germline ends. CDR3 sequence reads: CASSLGDEQFF. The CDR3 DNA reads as TGTGCCAGCAGCCTAGGCGATGAGCAGTTCTTC.

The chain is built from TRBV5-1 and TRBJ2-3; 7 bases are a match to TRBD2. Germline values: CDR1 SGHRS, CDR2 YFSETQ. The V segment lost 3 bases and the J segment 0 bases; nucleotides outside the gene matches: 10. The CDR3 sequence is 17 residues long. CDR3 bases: TGCGCCAGCAGCTGGCCTTCGGCGGGGGTTAGCACAGATACGCAGTATTTT. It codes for CASSWPSAGVSTDTQYF.

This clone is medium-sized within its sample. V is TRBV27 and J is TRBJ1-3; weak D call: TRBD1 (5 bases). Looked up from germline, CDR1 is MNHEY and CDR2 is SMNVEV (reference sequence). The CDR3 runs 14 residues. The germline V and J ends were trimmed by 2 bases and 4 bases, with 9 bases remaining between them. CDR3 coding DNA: TGTGCCAGCAGTTTAAGGGGTGCCGGAAACACCATATATTTT. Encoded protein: CASSLRGAGNTIYF.

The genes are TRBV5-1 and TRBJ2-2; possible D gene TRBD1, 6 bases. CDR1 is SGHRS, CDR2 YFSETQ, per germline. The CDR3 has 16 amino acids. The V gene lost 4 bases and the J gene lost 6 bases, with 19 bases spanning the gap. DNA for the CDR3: TGCGCCAGCAGCACAGCAAACAGGGAACGGTCCGGGGAGCTGTTTTTT. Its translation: CASSTANRERSGELFF.

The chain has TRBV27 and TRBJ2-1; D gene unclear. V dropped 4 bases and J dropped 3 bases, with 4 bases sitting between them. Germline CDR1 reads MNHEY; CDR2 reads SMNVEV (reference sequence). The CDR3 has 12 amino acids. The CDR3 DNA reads TGTGCCAGCAGTTCAGACTACAATGAGCAGTTCTTC. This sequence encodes CASSSDYNEQFF.

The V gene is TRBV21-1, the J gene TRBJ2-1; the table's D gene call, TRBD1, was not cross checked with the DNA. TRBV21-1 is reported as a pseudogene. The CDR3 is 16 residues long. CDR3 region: CASSPFQVHSYNEQFF. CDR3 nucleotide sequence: TGTGCCAGCAGCCCCTTTCAGGTCCACTCCTACAATGAGCAGTTCTTC.

The CDR3 nucleotides read TGTGCCAGCAGTTCCTATCCAGCAGGGGGCGGTTTTCATGAAAAACTGTTTTTT. Translation gives CASSSYPAGGGFHEKLFF. The gene calls are TRBV27 and TRBJ1-4; 8 bases are a match to TRBD1. With 4 bases clipped from V and 6 bases from J, the junction kept 16 bases outside the gene matches. The CDR3 runs 18 residues. Germline lookup yields CDR1 MNHEY and CDR2 SMNVEV (reference sequence).